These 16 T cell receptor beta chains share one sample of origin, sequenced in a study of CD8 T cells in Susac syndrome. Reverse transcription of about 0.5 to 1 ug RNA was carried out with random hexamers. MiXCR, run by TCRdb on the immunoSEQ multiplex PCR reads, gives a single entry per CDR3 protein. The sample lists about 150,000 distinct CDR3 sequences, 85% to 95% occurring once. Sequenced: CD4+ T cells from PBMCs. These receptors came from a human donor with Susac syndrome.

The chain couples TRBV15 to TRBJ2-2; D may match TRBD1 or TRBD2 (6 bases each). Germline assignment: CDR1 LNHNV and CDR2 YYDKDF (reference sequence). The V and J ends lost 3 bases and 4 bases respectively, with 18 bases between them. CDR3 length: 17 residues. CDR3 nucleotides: TGTGCCACCAGCAGGCACCGGGGGACAAGTTCCACCGGGGAGCTGTTTTTT. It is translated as CATSRHRGTSSTGELFF.

The DNA of the CDR3 is TGTGCCAGCAGCAATGACCAGTCATTGGGGGACCAAGAGACCCAGTACTTC. Translated: CASSNDQSLGDQETQYF. The genes are TRBV21-1 and TRBJ2-5. TRBV21-1 is designated a pseudogene. There are 17 residues in the CDR3.

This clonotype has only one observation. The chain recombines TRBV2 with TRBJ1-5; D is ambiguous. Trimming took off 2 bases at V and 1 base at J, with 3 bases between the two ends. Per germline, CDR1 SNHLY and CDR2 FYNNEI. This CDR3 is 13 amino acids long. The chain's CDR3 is CASSENSNQPQHF. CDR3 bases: TGTGCCAGCAGTGAAAACAGCAATCAGCCCCAGCATTTT.

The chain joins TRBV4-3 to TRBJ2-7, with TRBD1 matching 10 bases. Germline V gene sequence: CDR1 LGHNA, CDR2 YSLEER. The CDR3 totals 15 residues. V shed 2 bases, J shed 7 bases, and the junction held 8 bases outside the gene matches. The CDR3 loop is CASSQSTGGAGEQYF. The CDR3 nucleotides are TGCGCCAGCAGCCAATCGACAGGGGGCGCGGGGGAGCAGTACTTC.

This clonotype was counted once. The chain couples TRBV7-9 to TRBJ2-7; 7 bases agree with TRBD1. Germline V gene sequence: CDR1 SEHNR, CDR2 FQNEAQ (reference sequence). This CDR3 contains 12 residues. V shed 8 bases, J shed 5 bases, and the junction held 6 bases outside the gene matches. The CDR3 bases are TGTGCCAGCGGTCGGACAGGCAACGAGCAGTACTTC. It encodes CASGRTGNEQYF.

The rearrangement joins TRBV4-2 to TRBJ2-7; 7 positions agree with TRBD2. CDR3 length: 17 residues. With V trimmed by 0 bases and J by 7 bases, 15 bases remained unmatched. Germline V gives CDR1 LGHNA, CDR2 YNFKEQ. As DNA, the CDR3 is TGTGCCAGCAGCCAAGATGGGGGGGTGGGAGTGGCCGCGGAGCAGTACTTC. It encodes CASSQDGGVGVAAEQYF.

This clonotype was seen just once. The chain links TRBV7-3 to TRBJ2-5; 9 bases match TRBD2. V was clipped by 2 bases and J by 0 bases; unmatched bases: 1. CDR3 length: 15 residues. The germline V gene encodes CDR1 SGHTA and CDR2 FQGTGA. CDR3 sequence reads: CASSLGGGDQETQYF. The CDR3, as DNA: TGTGCCAGCAGCTTAGGCGGGGGGGACCAAGAGACCCAGTACTTC.

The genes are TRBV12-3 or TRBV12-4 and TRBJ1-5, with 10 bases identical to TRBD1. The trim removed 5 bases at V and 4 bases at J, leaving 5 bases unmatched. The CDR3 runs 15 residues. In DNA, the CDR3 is TGTGCCAGCAGTCTAGGACAGGGGGGGAATCAGCCCCAGCATTTT. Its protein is CASSLGQGGNQPQHF.

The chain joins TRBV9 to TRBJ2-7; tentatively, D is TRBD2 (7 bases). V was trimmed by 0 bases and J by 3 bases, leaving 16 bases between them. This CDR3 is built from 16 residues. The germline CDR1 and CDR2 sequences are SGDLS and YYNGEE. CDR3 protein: CASSVEGGGGRYEQYF. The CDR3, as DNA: TGTGCCAGCAGCGTAGAGGGAGGGGGGGGCCGCTACGAGCAGTACTTC.

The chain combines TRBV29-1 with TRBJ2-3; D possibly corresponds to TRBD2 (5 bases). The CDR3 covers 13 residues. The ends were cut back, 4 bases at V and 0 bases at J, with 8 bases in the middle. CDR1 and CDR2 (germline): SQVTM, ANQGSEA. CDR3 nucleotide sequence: TGCAGCGTTGCCGGGGATAGCACAGATACGCAGTATTTT. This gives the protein CSVAGDSTDTQYF.

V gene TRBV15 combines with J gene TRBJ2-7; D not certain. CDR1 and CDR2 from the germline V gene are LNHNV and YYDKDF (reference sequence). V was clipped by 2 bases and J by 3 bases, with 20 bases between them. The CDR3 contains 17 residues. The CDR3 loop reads CATSRPKVGATNYEQYF. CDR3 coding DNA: TGTGCCACCAGCAGACCGAAAGTAGGAGCGACCAACTACGAGCAGTACTTC.

The CDR3 DNA reads TGCAGCGCCGACACCCGCGGGGGGGGAGTGGGTACGCAGTATTTT. It yields the protein CSADTRGGGVGTQYF. The rearrangement links TRBV29-1 to TRBJ2-3; 9 nucleotides agree with TRBD2. Germline CDR1 SQVTM, CDR2 ANQGSEA. V lost 7 bases, J lost 8 bases, and 16 bases stayed unmatched. This CDR3 comprises 15 residues.

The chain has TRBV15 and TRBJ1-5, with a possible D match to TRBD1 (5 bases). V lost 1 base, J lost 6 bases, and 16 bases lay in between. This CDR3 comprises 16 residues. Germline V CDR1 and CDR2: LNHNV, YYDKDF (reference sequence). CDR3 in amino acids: CATSRGFGGTGQPQHF. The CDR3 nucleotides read TGTGCCACCAGCAGAGGTTTCGGGGGGACCGGTCAGCCCCAGCATTTT.

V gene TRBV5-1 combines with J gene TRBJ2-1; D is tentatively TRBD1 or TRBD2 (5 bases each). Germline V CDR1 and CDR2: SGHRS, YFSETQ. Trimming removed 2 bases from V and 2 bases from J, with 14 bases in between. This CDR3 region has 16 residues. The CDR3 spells CASSFLGVPTYNEQFF. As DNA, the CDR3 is TGCGCCAGCAGCTTCCTGGGGGTCCCAACCTACAATGAGCAGTTCTTC.

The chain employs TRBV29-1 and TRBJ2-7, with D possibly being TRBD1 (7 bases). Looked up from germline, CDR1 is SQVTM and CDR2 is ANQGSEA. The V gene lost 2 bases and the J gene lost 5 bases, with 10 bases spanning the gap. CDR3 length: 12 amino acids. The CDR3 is CSVETGEDEQYF. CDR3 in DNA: TGCAGCGTTGAAACAGGGGAGGACGAGCAGTACTTC.

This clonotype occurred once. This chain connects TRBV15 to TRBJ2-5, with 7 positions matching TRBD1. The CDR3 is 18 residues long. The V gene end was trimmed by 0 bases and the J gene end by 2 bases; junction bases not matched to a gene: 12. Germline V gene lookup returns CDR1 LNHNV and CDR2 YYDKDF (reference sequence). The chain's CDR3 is CATSRDRTRDRRQETQYF. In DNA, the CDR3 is TGTGCCACCAGCAGAGACCGAACCCGGGACAGAAGACAAGAGACCCAGTACTTC.